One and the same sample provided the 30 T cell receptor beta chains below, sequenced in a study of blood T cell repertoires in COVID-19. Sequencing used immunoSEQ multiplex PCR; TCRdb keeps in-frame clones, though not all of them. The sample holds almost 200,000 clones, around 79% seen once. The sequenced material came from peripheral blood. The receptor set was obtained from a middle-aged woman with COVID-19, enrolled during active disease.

The CDR3 sequence: CASSFRTSGVYEQYF. In DNA, the CDR3 is TGTGCCAGCAGTTTCAGGACTAGCGGAGTTTACGAGCAGTACTTC. The chain combines TRBV6-2 or TRBV6-3 with TRBJ2-7; TRBD2 matches at 10 bases. Per the germline V gene, CDR1 is MNHEY and CDR2 is SVGEGT. J gave up 4 bases and V 4 bases, and 7 bases lay outside the gene matches. There are 15 residues in the CDR3.

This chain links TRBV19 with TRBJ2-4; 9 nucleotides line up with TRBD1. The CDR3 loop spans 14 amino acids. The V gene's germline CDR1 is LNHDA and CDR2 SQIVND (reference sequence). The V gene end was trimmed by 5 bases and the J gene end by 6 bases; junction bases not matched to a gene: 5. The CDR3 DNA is TGTGCCAGTAGTGGGGGACAGGGAGGAAACATTCAGTACTTC. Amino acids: CASSGGQGGNIQYF.

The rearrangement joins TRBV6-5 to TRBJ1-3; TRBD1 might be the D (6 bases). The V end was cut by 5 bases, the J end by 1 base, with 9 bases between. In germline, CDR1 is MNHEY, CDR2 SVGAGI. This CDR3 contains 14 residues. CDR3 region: CASSPQGSGNTIYF. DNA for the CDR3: TGTGCCAGCAGTCCACAGGGATCTGGAAACACCATATATTTT.

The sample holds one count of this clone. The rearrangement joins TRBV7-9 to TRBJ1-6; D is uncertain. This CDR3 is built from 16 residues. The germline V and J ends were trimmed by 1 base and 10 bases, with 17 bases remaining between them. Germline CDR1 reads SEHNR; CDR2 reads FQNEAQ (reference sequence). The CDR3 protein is CASSLEGLTTGSPLHF. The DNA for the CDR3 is TGTGCCAGCAGCTTAGAGGGTCTTACCACGGGGTCACCCCTCCACTTT.

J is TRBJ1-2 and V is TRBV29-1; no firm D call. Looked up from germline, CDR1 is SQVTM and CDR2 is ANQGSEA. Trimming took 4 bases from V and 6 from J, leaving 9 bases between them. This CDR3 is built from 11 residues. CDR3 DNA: TGCAGCGTTGCCCTATACGATGGCTACACCTTC. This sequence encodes CSVALYDGYTF.

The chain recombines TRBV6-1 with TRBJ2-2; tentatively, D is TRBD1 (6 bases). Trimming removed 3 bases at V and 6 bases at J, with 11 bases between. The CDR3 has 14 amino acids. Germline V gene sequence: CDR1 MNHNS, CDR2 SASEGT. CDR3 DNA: TGTGCCAGCAGTGACCTACAGGGTGCCGGGGAGCTGTTTTTT. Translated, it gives CASSDLQGAGELFF.

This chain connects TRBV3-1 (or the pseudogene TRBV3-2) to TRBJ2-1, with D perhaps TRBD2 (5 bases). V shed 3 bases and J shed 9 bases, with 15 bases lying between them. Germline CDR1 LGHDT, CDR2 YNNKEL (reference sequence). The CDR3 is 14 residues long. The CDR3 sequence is CASSQDPRGPEQFF. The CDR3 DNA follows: TGTGCCAGCAGCCAGGATCCTCGAGGGCCTGAGCAGTTCTTC.

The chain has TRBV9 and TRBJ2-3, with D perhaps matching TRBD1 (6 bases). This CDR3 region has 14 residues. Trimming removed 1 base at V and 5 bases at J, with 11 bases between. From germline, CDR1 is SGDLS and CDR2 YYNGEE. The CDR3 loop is CASSVNNRVDTQYF. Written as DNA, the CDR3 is TGTGCCAGCAGCGTAAATAACAGGGTAGATACGCAGTATTTT.

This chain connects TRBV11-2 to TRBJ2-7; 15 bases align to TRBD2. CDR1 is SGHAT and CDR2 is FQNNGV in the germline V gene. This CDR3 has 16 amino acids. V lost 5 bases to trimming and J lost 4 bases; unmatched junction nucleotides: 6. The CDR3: CASSPRTSGRAYEQYF. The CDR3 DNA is TGTGCCAGCAGCCCCCGGACTAGCGGGAGGGCGTACGAGCAGTACTTC.

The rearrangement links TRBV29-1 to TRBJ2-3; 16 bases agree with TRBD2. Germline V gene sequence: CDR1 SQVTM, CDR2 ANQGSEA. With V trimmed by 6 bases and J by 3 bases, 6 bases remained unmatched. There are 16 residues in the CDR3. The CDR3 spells CSVAPGLAGGTDTQYF. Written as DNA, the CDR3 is TGCAGCGTGGCCCCGGGACTAGCGGGAGGGACAGATACGCAGTATTTT.

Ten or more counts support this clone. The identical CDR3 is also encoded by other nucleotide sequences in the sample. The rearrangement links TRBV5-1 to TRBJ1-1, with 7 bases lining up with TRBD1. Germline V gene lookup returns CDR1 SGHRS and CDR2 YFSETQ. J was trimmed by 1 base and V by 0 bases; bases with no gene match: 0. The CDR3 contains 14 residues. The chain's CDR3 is CASSLDRGNTEAFF. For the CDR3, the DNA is TGCGCCAGCAGCTTGGACAGGGGGAACACTGAAGCTTTCTTT.

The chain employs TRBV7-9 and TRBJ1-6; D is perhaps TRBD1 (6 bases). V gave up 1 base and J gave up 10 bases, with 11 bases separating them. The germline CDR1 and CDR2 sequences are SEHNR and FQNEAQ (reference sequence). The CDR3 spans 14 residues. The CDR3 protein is CASSLEGGTSPLHF. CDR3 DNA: TGTGCCAGCAGCTTAGAGGGGGGGACATCACCCCTCCACTTT.

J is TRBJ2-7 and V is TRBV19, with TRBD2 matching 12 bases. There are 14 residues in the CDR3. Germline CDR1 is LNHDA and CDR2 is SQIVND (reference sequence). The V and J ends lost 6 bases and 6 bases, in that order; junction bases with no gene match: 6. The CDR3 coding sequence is TGTGCCAGTAGCCGACTAGCGGGAGCCTTCGAGCAGTACTTC. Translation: CASSRLAGAFEQYF.

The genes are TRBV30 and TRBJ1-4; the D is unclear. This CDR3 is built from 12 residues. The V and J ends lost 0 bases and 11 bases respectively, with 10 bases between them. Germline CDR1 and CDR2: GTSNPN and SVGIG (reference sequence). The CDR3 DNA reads TGTGCCTGGAGTGTAAACTCCGGGAAACTGTTTTTT. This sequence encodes CAWSVNSGKLFF.

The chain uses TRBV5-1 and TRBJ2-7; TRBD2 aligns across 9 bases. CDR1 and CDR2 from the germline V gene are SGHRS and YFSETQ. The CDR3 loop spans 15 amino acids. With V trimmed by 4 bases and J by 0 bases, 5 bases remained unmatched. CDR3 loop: CASSPAGGSSYEQYF. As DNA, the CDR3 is TGCGCCAGCAGCCCCGCGGGGGGGAGCTCCTACGAGCAGTACTTC.

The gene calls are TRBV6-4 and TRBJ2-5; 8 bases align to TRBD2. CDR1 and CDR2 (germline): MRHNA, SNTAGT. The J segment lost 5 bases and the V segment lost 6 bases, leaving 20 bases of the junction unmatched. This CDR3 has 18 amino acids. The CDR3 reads CASREAEQGLRGAETQYF. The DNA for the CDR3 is TGTGCCAGCAGGGAGGCGGAACAGGGCCTGCGGGGGGCGGAGACCCAGTACTTC.

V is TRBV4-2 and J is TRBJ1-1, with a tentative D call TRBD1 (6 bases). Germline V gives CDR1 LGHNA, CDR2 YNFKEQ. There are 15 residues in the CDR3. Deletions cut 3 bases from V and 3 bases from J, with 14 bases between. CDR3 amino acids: CASSQWGLRDTEAFF. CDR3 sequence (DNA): TGTGCCAGCAGCCAGTGGGGGCTTCGGGACACTGAAGCTTTCTTT.

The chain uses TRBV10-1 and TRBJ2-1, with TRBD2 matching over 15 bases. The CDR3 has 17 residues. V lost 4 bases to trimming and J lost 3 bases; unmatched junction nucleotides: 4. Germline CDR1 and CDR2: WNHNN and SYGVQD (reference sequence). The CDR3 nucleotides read TGCGCCAGCAGTGGGACTAGCGGGAGGGTTATCTACAATGAGCAGTTCTTC. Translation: CASSGTSGRVIYNEQFF.

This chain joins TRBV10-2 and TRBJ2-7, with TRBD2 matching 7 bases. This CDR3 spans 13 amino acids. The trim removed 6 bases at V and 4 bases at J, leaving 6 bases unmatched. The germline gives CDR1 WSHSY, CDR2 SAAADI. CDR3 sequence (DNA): TGCGCCAGCAGGGGAGGGAAGCAGTACGAGCAGTACTTC. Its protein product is CASRGGKQYEQYF.

CDR3 sequence: CASSLRSWTNEKLFF. The CDR3 coding sequence is TGCGCCAGCAGCCTTAGAAGTTGGACTAATGAAAAACTGTTTTTT. The gene calls are TRBV5-1 and TRBJ1-4, with D unresolved. V gave up 4 bases and J gave up 2 bases, with 12 bases separating them. The CDR3 runs 15 residues. Germline V gives CDR1 SGHRS, CDR2 YFSETQ.

CDR3 in DNA: TGTGCCAGCAGCCAAGCGACAGGGGGACGAAACCCCTATGGCTACACCTTC. Its protein is CASSQATGGRNPYGYTF. This rearrangement joins TRBV3-1 (or the pseudogene TRBV3-2) to TRBJ1-2, with 9 bases that match TRBD1. CDR1 is LGHDT, CDR2 YNNKEL, per germline (reference sequence). The CDR3 covers 17 residues. V lost 1 base to trimming and J lost 4 bases; unmatched junction nucleotides: 10.

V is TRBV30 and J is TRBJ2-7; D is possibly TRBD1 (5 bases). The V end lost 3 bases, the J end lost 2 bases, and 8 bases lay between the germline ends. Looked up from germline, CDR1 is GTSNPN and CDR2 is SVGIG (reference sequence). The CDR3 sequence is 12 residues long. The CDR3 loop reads CAWSSGTYEQYF. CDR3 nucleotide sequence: TGTGCCTGGAGCTCAGGGACCTACGAGCAGTACTTC.

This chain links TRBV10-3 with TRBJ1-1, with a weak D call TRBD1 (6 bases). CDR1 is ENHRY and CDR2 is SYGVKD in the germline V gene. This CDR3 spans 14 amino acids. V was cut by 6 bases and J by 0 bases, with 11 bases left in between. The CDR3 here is CAISETGLNTEAFF. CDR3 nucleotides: TGTGCCATCAGCGAAACAGGGTTGAACACTGAAGCTTTCTTT.

The CDR3 DNA sequence: TGTGCCAGCAGTGAAGGACTAGCGGGAGGGGAGACCCAGTACTTC. Its translation is CASSEGLAGGETQYF. This sequence joins TRBV2 and TRBJ2-5; 14 bases align to TRBD2. The CDR3 spans 15 residues. V lost 1 base to trimming and J lost 5 bases; unmatched junction nucleotides: 0. Germline lookup yields CDR1 SNHLY and CDR2 FYNNEI.

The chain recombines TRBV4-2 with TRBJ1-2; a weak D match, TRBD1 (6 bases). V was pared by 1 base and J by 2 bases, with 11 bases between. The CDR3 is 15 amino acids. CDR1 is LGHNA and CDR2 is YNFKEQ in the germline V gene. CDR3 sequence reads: CASSQGQTGNYGYTF. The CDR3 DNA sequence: TGTGCCAGCAGCCAAGGGCAGACAGGAAACTATGGCTACACCTTC.

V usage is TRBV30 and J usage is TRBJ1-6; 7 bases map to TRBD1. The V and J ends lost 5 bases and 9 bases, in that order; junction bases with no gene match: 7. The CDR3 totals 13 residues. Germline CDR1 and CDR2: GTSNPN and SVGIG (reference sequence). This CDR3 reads CAWERTGGSPLHF. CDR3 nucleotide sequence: TGTGCCTGGGAAAGGACAGGAGGTTCACCCCTCCACTTT.

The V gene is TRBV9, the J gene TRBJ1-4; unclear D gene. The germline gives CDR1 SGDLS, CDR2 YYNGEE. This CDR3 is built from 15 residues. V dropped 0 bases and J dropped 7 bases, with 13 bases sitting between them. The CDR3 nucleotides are TGTGCCAGCAGCGTAGAGCGGGGTATGGGTGAAAAACTGTTTTTT. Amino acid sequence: CASSVERGMGEKLFF.

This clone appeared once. This CDR3 is CARPFLQGAGEVQYF. CDR3 nucleotides: TGTGCCAGACCCTTTCTACAGGGGGCTGGGGAGGTGCAGTACTTC. The chain is built from TRBV6-4 and TRBJ2-7, with 9 bases that match TRBD1. This CDR3 spans 15 amino acids. Trimming at V came to 9 bases and at J to 9 bases, leaving 18 bases not matched to a gene. CDR1 is MRHNA, CDR2 SNTAGT, per germline.

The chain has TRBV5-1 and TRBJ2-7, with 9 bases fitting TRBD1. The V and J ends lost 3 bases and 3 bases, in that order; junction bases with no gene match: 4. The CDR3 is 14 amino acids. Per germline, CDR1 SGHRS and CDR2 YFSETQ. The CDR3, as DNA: TGCGCCAGCAGCTGGGGGACAGGGAGCTACGAGCAGTACTTC. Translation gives CASSWGTGSYEQYF.

CDR3 amino acids: CAWSVQAEETQYF. The DNA of the CDR3 is TGTGCCTGGAGTGTCCAGGCCGAGGAGACCCAGTACTTC. The chain has TRBV30 and TRBJ2-5, with D uncertain. CDR1 GTSNPN and CDR2 SVGIG come from the germline V gene (reference sequence). There are 13 residues in the CDR3. Between the trimmed V and J ends, which lost 0 bases and 5 bases, there was a span of 10 bases.